This is a list of T cell receptor beta chains from one sample in a study of blood T cell repertoires in COVID-19. The method was immunoSEQ multiplex PCR; TCRdb's version includes in-frame clones alone and lacks a portion of them. Of around 250,000 clones detected, around 84% appear once; the ten largest clones hold over 6%. Sequenced input: peripheral blood. The receptors here all came from a woman in her 70s with active or convalescent COVID-19. CDR3s include the opening cysteine and the closing phenylalanine or tryptophan. The D gene is left open where the match is weak. The size entry is marked missing in some rows and otherwise reads once, few, many or a size class.

v_call,clone_size,j_call,d_call,cdr3_aa
TRBV6-1,-,TRBJ1-2,-,CASSGEARRIYGYTF
TRBV7-2,-,TRBJ1-1,-,CASIKMNTEAFF
TRBV11-3,few,TRBJ1-6,-,CASSFDQGPNSPLHF
TRBV24-1,-,TRBJ1-2,-,CATSDFQINYGYTF
TRBV6-1,-,TRBJ1-5,-,CASSEGRGQPQHF
TRBV9,-,TRBJ2-5,TRBD2,CASSALAGRETQYF
TRBV5-1,-,TRBJ1-4,-,CASSLAGTLNEKLFF
TRBV7-9,few,TRBJ1-1,-,CASSPGTPNTEAFF
TRBV6-1,-,TRBJ2-3,-,CASSEAERTDTQYF
TRBV6-1,-,TRBJ2-3,-,CASSRTSIADTQYF
TRBV11-2,-,TRBJ2-2,-,CASSLGQVSTGELFF
TRBV11-3,-,TRBJ2-3,-,CASSLDQNTDTQYF
TRBV5-1,-,TRBJ2-4,-,CASSPRDLAKNIQYF
TRBV5-6,-,TRBJ2-2,TRBD1,CASSLTGVYTGELFF
TRBV7-3,-,TRBJ2-2,TRBD1,CASSFTPPGQGNTGELFF
TRBV3-1/TRBV3-2,-,TRBJ1-2,TRBD1,CASSLSDRDSGYTF
TRBV6-5,-,TRBJ1-2,-,CASSLQGNGYTF
TRBV11-2,-,TRBJ1-5,-,CASSLDGGLGSQHF
TRBV14,once,TRBJ1-1,-,CASSQSLLTEAFF
TRBV5-4,-,TRBJ1-1,-,CASSSAKLAALNTEAFF
TRBV3-1/TRBV3-2,-,TRBJ1-5,TRBD1,CASSPTGNQPQHF
TRBV10-3,-,TRBJ1-1,TRBD1,CAISALQGGSEAFF
TRBV13,-,TRBJ2-3,TRBD2,CASSLGPGLAGTDTQYF
TRBV2,once,TRBJ1-3,-,CASGGPSGNTIYF
TRBV18,-,TRBJ1-1,-,CASSPTTGSTEAFF
TRBV6-2/TRBV6-3,-,TRBJ1-2,-,CASSFRPTRANYGYTF
TRBV5-1,-,TRBJ2-6,TRBD1,CASSLVASPQGSSGANVLTF
TRBV11-2,-,TRBJ1-6,-,CASSLGGRGSSYNSPLHF
TRBV6-2/TRBV6-3,-,TRBJ1-1,-,CASSYQGLGGTEAFF
TRBV5-1,-,TRBJ2-4,-,CASSLAPQAPIQYF
TRBV12-3/TRBV12-4,-,TRBJ2-3,-,CASSWGVFDTQYF
TRBV6-2/TRBV6-3,-,TRBJ1-5,TRBD1,CASSSLRGNQPQHF
TRBV7-2,-,TRBJ1-5,-,CASSSTGGNQPQHF
TRBV13,-,TRBJ2-7,-,CASSLTPLMDSAYEQYF
TRBV19,-,TRBJ2-7,TRBD1,CASSIVGQGAYEQYF
TRBV29-1,-,TRBJ2-1,TRBD1,CSVKTGGLTYNEQFF
TRBV19,-,TRBJ2-1,-,CASSRGEAYNEQFF
TRBV5-5,-,TRBJ1-2,TRBD1,CASSIQGGVFLPNYGYTF
TRBV19,-,TRBJ2-2,-,CASTRQSNTGELFF
TRBV15,-,TRBJ1-1,-,CATSRELRGTEAFF
TRBV5-8,-,TRBJ2-5,TRBD2,CASSAGGGQETQYF
TRBV7-9,-,TRBJ1-3,-,CASSPPGAGHIYF
TRBV19,once,TRBJ1-5,-,CASSSGIKNQPQHF
TRBV10-3,few,TRBJ2-3,TRBD1,CAIRPGQGLVDTQYF
TRBV4-3,-,TRBJ1-1,TRBD1,CASSQEAGQANTEAFF
TRBV29-1,-,TRBJ1-1,-,CSVALVGELAEAFF
TRBV5-6,-,TRBJ2-5,-,CASSLLVTVLQETQYF
TRBV25-1,-,TRBJ1-1,-,CASSRDILNTEAFF
TRBV18,-,TRBJ2-7,-,CASSQPGVEQYF
TRBV27,once,TRBJ1-4,-,CASSSRVANEKLFF
TRBV9,-,TRBJ1-1,-,CASSVGQSNTEAFF
TRBV6-5,-,TRBJ1-1,-,CASNHGTLNTEAFF
TRBV7-9,-,TRBJ1-2,-,CASSLVGLNYGYTF
TRBV10-3,-,TRBJ2-1,TRBD2,CATTTRSGGNNEQFF
TRBV19,-,TRBJ1-6,-,CATRGIDYNSPLHF